This T cell receptor beta chain originates from a study of cytomegalovirus exposure and HLA in healthy donors. In the study overall: Findings of an earlier analysis included around 100 million unique TCR beta sequences from roughly 200 million T cells. Of all 398 donors who were genotyped, under 90% belonged to the Caucasian-associated ancestry cluster.

CDR1 and CDR2 (germline): SEHNR, FQNEAQ (reference sequence). The CDR3 runs 15 residues. Trimming removed 2 bases at V and 5 bases at J, with 12 bases between. In the PCR, 60 Vbeta and 13 Jbeta primers were used. Only in-frame clones appear in the TCRdb table, and some are missing; sequencing was by immunoSEQ multiplex PCR. In the table there are 170,000 or so clones, nearly 80% of which are singletons. Overall study results and limits: The study put 150 to 200 TCR beta chains on its list as cytomegalovirus-associated. HLA alleles were associated with 17,000 or so TCR beta sequences in a later analysis at 0.05 false discovery rate.

This clone was recorded a few times. The antigen remains undetermined. This sequence was found in a woman aged 40 to 50 in good health and CMV-seronegative. V is TRBV7-9 and J is TRBJ2-2, with D perhaps TRBD1 (5 bases). The sample taken for sequencing was PBMCs. CDR3 bases: TGTGCCAGCAGCTTATTTAGGGGCCAAACCGGGGAGCTGTTTTTT. Residues: CASSLFRGQTGELFF. The full variable domain, rest sourced from reference TRBV7-9 and TRBJ2-2, is DTGVSQNPRHKITKRGQNVTFRCDPISEHNRLYWYRQTLGQGPEFLTYFQNEAQLEKSRLLSDRFSAERPKGSFSTLEIQRTEQGDSAMYLCASSLFRGQTGELFFGEGSRLTVL.